This T cell receptor (beta chain) was observed in a study of blood T cell repertoires in COVID-19. The overall study: Samples came from the United States, Italy and Spain, spanning acute and convalescent COVID-19. Nucleic acid was either cDNA or gDNA, and it came from T cells, B-cell-depleted T cells, or PBMCs.

Only one count was recorded for this clone. Original methodology: For nucleated cells, counts were estimated from reference gene primer amplification. The repertoire was sequenced with immunoSEQ multiplex PCR; TCRdb's copy has only in-frame clones and lacks some. That table furnishes V, J and clone size, whereas the DNA furnished D and trimming. The data hold over 120,000 clones, with approximately 89% observed a single time. There are 12 residues in the CDR3. Germline CDR1 is MNHEY and CDR2 is SVGAGI. Trimming pared 8 bases from V and 1 base from J, leaving 8 bases between. This sequence originates from a human donor in a cohort sampled during active COVID-19. Sequencing was performed on peripheral blood. The chain joins TRBV6-5 to TRBJ1-1, with a weak D call TRBD1 (5 bases). The CDR3 loop reads CASGAPNTEAFF. In DNA form, the CDR3 reads TGTGCCAGCGGGGCCCCGAACACTGAAGCTTTCTTT.